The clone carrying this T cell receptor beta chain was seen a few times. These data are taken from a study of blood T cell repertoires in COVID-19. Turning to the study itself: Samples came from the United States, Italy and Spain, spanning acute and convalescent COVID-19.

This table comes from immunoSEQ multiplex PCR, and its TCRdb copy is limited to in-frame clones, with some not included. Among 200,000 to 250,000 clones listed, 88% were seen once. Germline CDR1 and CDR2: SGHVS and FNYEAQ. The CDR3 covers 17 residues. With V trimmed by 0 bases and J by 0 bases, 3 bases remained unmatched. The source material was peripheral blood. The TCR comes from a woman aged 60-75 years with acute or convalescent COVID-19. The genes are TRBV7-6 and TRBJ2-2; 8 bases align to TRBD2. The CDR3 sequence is CASSLARGAANTGELFF. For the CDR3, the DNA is TGTGCCAGCAGCTTAGCGCGGGGGGCAGCGAACACCGGGGAGCTGTTTTTT.